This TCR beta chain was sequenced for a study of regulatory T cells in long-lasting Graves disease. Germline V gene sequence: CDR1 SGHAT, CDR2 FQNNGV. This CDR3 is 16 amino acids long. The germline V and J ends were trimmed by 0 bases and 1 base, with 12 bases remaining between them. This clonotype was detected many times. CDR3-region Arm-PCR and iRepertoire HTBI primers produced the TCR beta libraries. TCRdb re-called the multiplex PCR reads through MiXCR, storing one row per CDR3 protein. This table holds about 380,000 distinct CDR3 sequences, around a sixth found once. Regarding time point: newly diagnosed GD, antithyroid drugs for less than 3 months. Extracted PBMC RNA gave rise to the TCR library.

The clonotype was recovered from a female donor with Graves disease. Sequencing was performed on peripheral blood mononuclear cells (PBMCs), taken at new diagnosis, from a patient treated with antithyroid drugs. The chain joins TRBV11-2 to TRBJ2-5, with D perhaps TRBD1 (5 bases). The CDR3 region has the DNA TGTGCCAGCAGCTTAGAAATTGGGGCTAGCCAAGAGACCCAGTACTTC. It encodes CASSLEIGASQETQYF.